This T cell receptor beta chain was captured by sequencing in a study of T cell responses to AZD1222 COVID-19 vaccine. Study findings and constraints: Possibly, clonal diversity was underestimated; donors were largely white British and included more females. Spike-specific TCR breadth and depth rose after two AZD1222 doses. Baseline seropositivity characterized only 5 or 6 AZD1222 recipients.

In the case of this clone: What it recognizes is unknown. One junction end disagrees with the germline gene, perhaps due to a read error.

The method was immunoSEQ multiplex PCR; TCRdb's version includes in-frame clones alone and lacks a portion of them. This table holds 80,000 to 95,000 clones, just over 90% found once. Pooled together were second doses at about 4 or about 12 weeks. This material consisted of peripheral blood, taken 28 days after the second AZD1222 dose. The TCR comes from an adult who received the AZD1222 COVID-19 vaccine.

CDR3 DNA sequence: TGTGCTAGCAGCTTAGTGCCAGAACAAGAGACCCAGTACTTC. Its translation is CASSLVPEQETQYF. The chain recombines TRBV7-7 with TRBJ2-5; D remains unclear. Germline CDR1 reads SSHAT; CDR2 reads FNYEAQ (reference sequence). The CDR3 contains 14 residues.